This T cell receptor (beta chain) is from a study of T cells in Graves' hyperthyroidism and ophthalmopathy. Study conclusions and caveats: Blood also contained most expanded thyroid clonotypes above 0.001.

Template material for amplifying TCR beta CDR3 regions consisted of RNA transcripts. During a first-round RT-PCR of the TCR CDR3, the HTBI primer set was used. TCRdb redid the calling of the multiplex PCR reads with MiXCR, one entry per CDR3 protein. The sample yields approximately 870,000 distinct CDR3 sequences, around 39% seen once. Diagnoses were established using clinical symptoms, serum thyroxine and TRAb, thyroid ultrasound and orbital computed tomography. For this clonotype: What it binds is unknown.

V lost 5 bases and J 7 bases, leaving 14 bases between the germline ends. Germline CDR1 is DFQATT and CDR2 is SNEGSKA (reference sequence). This CDR3 spans 12 amino acids. The source material was blood. The J gene is TRBJ1-2, the V gene TRBV20-1; D ambiguous. The source is a young man with Graves' hyperthyroidism. This chain's CDR3 is CSAAIGYSGYTF. The CDR3 bases are TGCAGTGCTGCTATAGGGTATTCTGGCTACACCTTC.